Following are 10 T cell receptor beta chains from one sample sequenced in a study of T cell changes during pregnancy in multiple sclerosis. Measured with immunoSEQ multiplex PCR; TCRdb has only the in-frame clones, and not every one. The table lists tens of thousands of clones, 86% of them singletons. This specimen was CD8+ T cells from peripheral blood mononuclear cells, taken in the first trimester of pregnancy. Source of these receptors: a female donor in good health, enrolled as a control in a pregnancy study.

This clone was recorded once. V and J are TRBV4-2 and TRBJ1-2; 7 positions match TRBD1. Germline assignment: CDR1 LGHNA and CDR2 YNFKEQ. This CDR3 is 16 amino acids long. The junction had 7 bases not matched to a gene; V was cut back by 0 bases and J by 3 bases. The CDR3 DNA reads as TGTGCCAGCAGCCAAGACGGCGGGGGGACAGACTATGGCTACACCTTC. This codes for CASSQDGGGTDYGYTF.

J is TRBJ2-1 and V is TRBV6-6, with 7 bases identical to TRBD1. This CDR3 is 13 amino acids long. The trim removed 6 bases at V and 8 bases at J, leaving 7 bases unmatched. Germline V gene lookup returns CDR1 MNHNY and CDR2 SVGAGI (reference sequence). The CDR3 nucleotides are TGTGCCAGCAGCCACCCGGACAGGTATGAGCAGTTCTTC. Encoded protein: CASSHPDRYEQFF.

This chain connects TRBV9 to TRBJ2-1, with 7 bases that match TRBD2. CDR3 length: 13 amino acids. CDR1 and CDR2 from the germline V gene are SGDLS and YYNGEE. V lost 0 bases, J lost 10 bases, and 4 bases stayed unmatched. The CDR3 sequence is CASSVAGSGEQFF. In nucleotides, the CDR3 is TGTGCCAGCAGCGTAGCTGGTAGCGGGGAGCAGTTCTTC.

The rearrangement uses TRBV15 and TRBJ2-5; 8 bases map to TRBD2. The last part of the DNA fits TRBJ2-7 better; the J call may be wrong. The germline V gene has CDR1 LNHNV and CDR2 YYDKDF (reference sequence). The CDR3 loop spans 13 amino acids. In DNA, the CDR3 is TGTGCCACCAGCCTGCGGGGGGACTACGAGCAGTACTTC. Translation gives CATSLRGDYEQYF.

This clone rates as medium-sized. Written as DNA, the CDR3 is TGTGCCAGCAGTTACGGGACACTCAAAGAGACCCAGTACTTC. Its protein product is CASSYGTLKETQYF. J is TRBJ2-5 and V is TRBV6-5, with D tentatively TRBD1 (6 bases). This CDR3 has 14 residues. V lost 2 bases, J lost 3 bases, and 10 bases lay in between. In germline, CDR1 is MNHEY, CDR2 SVGAGI.

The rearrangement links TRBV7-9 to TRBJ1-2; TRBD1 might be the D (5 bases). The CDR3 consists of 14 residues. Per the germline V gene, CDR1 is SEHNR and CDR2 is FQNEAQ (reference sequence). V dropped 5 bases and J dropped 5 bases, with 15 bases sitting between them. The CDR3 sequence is CASSGGGRSYGYTF. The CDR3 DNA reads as TGTGCCAGCAGCGGGGGGGGACGATCTTATGGCTACACCTTC.

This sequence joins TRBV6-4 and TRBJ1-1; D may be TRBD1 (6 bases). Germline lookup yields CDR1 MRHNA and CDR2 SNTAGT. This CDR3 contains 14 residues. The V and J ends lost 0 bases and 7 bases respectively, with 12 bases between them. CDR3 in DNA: TGTGCCAGCAGTGACTCAGGGGGTTACGGTGAAGCTTTCTTT. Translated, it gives CASSDSGGYGEAFF.

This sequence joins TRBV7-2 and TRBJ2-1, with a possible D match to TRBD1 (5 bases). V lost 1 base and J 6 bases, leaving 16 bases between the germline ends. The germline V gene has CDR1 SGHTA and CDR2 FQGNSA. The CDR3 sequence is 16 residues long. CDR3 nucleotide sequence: TGTGCCAGCAGCTTAGGCCCCGCAGGGTTCGGCAATGAGCAGTTCTTC. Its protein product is CASSLGPAGFGNEQFF.

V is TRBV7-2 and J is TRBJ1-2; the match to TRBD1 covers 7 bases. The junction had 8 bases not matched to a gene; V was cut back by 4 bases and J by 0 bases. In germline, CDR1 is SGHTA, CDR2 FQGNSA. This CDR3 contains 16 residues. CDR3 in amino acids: CASSYGQGVTNYGYTF. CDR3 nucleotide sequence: TGTGCCAGCAGCTATGGGCAGGGGGTAACTAACTATGGCTACACCTTC.

The CDR3 DNA follows: TGTGCCAGCAGCTTAGGACAGGTGTCCTACGAGCAGTACTTC. Translating gives CASSLGQVSYEQYF. This rearrangement joins TRBV5-5 to TRBJ2-7; 7 nucleotides match TRBD1. J gave up 1 base and V 2 bases, and 3 bases lay outside the gene matches. In germline, CDR1 is SGHKS, CDR2 YYEKEE (reference sequence). The CDR3 totals 14 residues.